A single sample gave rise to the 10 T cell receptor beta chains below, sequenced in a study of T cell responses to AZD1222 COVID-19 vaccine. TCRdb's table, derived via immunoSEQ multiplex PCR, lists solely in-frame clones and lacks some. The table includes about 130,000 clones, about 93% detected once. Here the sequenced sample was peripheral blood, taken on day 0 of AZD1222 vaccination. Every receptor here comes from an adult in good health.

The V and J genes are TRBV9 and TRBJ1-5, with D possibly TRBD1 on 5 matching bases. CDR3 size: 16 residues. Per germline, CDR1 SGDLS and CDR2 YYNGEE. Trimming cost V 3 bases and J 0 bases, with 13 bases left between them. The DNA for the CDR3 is TGTGCCAGCAGCGCGGGACCGTCGGTTAGCAATCAGCCCCAGCATTTT. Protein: CASSAGPSVSNQPQHF.

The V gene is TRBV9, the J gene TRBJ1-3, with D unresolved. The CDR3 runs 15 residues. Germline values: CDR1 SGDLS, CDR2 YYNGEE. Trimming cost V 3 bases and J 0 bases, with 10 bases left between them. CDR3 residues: CASSAQISSGNTIYF. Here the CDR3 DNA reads TGTGCCAGCAGCGCCCAGATTAGCTCTGGAAACACCATATATTTT.

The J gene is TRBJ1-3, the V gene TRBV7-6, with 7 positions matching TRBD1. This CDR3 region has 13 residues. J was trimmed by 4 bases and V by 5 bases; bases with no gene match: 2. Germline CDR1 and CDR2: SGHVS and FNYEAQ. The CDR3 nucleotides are TGTGCCAGCAGCCAGACAGGGGGAAACACCATATATTTT. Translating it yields CASSQTGGNTIYF.

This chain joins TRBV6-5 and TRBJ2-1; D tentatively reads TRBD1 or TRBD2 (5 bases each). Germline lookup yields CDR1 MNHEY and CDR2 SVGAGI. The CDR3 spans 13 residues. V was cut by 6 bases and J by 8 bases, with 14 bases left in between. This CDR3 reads CASRPLGTHEQFF. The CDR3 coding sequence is TGTGCCAGCAGACCGCTAGGGACCCATGAGCAGTTCTTC.

This CDR3 reads CASSYSTLWDGYTF. The CDR3 nucleotides read TGTGCCAGCAGTTACTCGACTTTGTGGGATGGCTACACCTTC. The rearrangement joins TRBV6-5 to TRBJ1-2, with unresolved D. The CDR3 is 14 residues long. V was cut by 0 bases and J by 6 bases, with 11 bases left in between. The germline V gene has CDR1 MNHEY and CDR2 SVGAGI.

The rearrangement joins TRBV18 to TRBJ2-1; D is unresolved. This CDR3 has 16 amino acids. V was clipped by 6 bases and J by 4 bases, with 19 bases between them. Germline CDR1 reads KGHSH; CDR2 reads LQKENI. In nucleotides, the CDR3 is TGTGCCAGCTCCCCGTCAGATAGATTATCGTACAATGAGCAGTTCTTC. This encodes CASSPSDRLSYNEQFF.

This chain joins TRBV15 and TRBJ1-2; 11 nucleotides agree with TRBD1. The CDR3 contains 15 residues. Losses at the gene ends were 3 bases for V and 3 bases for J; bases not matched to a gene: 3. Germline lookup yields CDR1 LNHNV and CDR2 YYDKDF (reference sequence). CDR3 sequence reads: CATSRRTGGYYGYTF. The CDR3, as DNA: TGTGCCACCAGCAGGCGGACAGGGGGCTACTATGGCTACACCTTC.

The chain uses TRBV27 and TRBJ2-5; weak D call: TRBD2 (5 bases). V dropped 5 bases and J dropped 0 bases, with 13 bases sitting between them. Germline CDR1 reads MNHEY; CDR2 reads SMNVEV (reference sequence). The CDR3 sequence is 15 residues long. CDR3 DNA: TGTGCCAGCAGTCCCGTCCCGGGGTACCAAGAGACCCAGTACTTC. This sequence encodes CASSPVPGYQETQYF.

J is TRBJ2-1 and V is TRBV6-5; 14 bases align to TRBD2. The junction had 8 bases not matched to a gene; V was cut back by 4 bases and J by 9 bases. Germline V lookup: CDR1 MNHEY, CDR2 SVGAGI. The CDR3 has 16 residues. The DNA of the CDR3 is TGTGCCAGCAGTTCACGGACTAGCGGGGGGCGAGGTGAGCAGTTCTTC. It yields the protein CASSSRTSGGRGEQFF.

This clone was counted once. CDR3 protein: CASSSGTDFWGEAFF. The DNA for the CDR3 is TGTGCCAGTAGTTCCGGGACAGACTTCTGGGGTGAAGCTTTCTTT. The V call is TRBV19, the J call TRBJ1-1; 7 nucleotides line up with TRBD1. CDR3 length: 15 residues. Germline CDR1 reads LNHDA; CDR2 reads SQIVND (reference sequence). The trim removed 5 bases at V and 7 bases at J, leaving 13 bases unmatched.